Listed below are T cell receptor beta chains from one sample, sequenced in a study of PD-1 blockade in classical Hodgkin lymphoma. TCRdb's table, derived via immunoSEQ multiplex PCR, lists solely in-frame clones and lacks some. This table has about 33,000 clones, about 72% appearing once. The source was peripheral blood mononuclear cells (PBMCs), collected before the fourth cycle of nivolumab. The receptors originated from a human donor with classical Hodgkin lymphoma. Each CDR3 is given with its conserved first and last residue. The D gene is left open where the match is weak. The listing skips clone size in some rows; elsewhere it reads once, few, many or a size class.

j_call,v_call,d_call,clone_size,cdr3_nt,cdr3_aa
TRBJ1-2,TRBV5-5,TRBD1,-,TGTGCCAGCAGCCTATCGTCTCGGACAGGGCTTTTTGGCTACACCTTC,CASSLSSRTGLFGYTF
TRBJ2-2,TRBV6-4,-,-,TGTGCCAGCAGTGACTCGGACACCGGGGAGCTGTTTTTT,CASSDSDTGELFF
TRBJ2-2,TRBV9,-,-,TGTGCCAGCAGCGTAGAACTAGCATCCACCGGGGAGCTGTTTTTT,CASSVELASTGELFF
TRBJ2-6,TRBV4-1,TRBD1,-,TGCGCCAGCAGCCAAGAACTGCAGGGGGAGCCCTCTGGGGCCAACGTCCTGACTTTC,CASSQELQGEPSGANVLTF
TRBJ2-7,TRBV5-4,TRBD1,-,TGTGCCAGCAGCTTAGGCCCAGAACAGGGGGCTTACGAGCAGTACTTC,CASSLGPEQGAYEQYF
TRBJ1-1,TRBV7-6,TRBD1,-,TGTGCCAGCAGCTTGGGACAGCGGAACACTGAAGCTTTCTTT,CASSLGQRNTEAFF
TRBJ2-1,TRBV4-3,-,few,TGCGCCAGCAGCCAGCGGACCGCTTCGAACAATGAGCAGTTCTTC,CASSQRTASNNEQFF
TRBJ2-7,TRBV28,-,once,TGTGCCAGCATTAAATTCTACGAGCAGTACTTC,CASIKFYEQYF
TRBJ2-7,TRBV25-1,-,-,TGTGCCAGCAGTGAATCCCCAGCCGGGGAGGACGAGCAGTACTTC,CASSESPAGEDEQYF
TRBJ2-7,TRBV4-3,TRBD2,-,TGCGCCAGCAGCCAAGATCCTGAACTAGCGGGACGCTACGAGCAGTACTTC,CASSQDPELAGRYEQYF
TRBJ2-7,TRBV18,-,-,TGTGCCAGCTCACCAGGGGGTTACGAGCAGTACTTC,CASSPGGYEQYF
TRBJ1-1,TRBV19,TRBD1,few,TGTGCCAGTAGTTGGGACAGGGGGAGAGAAGCTTTCTTT,CASSWDRGREAFF
TRBJ1-2,TRBV12-5,-,-,TGTGCTAGTGGTTTGCCCAGGTCTGGAGGCTACACCTTC,CASGLPRSGGYTF